The 31 T cell receptor beta chains given below trace back to one sample, sequenced in a study of blood T cells in healthy people across ages. A sample-barcoded 5' primer and a J-beta primer mix were used in a second PCR of roughly 6 to 11 cycles. TCRdb re-derived calls from the 5' RACE reads in MiXCR, one entry per CDR3 protein. Of 950,000 to 1,200,000 distinct CDR3 sequences detected, more than 30% appear once; the ten largest clones hold around 12%. Sequencing input: blood. Receptors were obtained from a man aged 18 to 30 in good health.

The CDR3 coding sequence is TGTGCCAGCAGCCAAGATCCACAGGCCTACGAGCAGTACTTC. This codes for CASSQDPQAYEQYF. The gene calls are TRBV4-2 and TRBJ2-7, with TRBD1 as a possible D gene (5 bases). The CDR3 runs 14 residues. Trimming cost V 0 bases and J 2 bases, with 8 bases left between them. CDR1 is LGHNA and CDR2 is YNFKEQ in the germline V gene.

V is TRBV27 and J is TRBJ1-1; TRBD1 might be the D (6 bases). The length of the CDR3 is 18 residues. Deletions cut 2 bases from V and 2 bases from J, with 21 bases between. CDR1 is MNHEY and CDR2 is SMNVEV in the germline V gene (reference sequence). The CDR3 DNA reads TGTGCCAGCAGTTTAGTGTTTTCGGGGGACACATCCAACACTGAAGCTTTCTTT. It yields the protein CASSLVFSGDTSNTEAFF.

CDR3 in amino acids: CSASKGTTSTDTQYF. As DNA, the CDR3 is TGCAGTGCTAGTAAAGGGACAACTAGCACAGATACGCAGTATTTT. This chain connects TRBV20-1 to TRBJ2-3, with a tentative D call TRBD1 (6 bases). Germline V lookup: CDR1 DFQATT, CDR2 SNEGSKA (reference sequence). The ends were cut back, 3 bases at V and 0 bases at J, with 13 bases in the middle. The CDR3 spans 15 residues.

This chain connects TRBV6-4 to TRBJ2-2, with D possibly TRBD1 on 5 matching bases. This CDR3 is built from 17 residues. In germline, CDR1 is MRHNA, CDR2 SNTAGT. Trimming pared 5 bases from V and 0 bases from J, leaving 16 bases between. CDR3 coding DNA: TGTGCCAGCAGTCCCTATGGGCAGGACACGAACACCGGGGAGCTGTTTTTT. Translation gives CASSPYGQDTNTGELFF.

For this clonotype: This sequence may be a read error, since a much larger clone differs from it by one base. The chain joins TRBV10-3 to TRBJ2-5, with 11 bases matching TRBD2. The J call may be incorrect, as the DNA end agrees better with TRBJ2-1. The CDR3 has 17 amino acids. From germline, CDR1 is ENHRY and CDR2 SYGVKD. CDR3 in DNA: TGTGCCATCAGTTACTCCGGGACTAGCGGACCTCAAGAGACCCAGTTCTTC. Its translation is CAISYSGTSGPQETQFF.

This clonotype has a handful of counts. The genes are TRBV20-1 and TRBJ1-1, with 7 bases matching TRBD1. The CDR3 length is 13 residues. Germline V gives CDR1 DFQATT, CDR2 SNEGSKA (reference sequence). V was clipped by 5 bases and J by 4 bases; unmatched bases: 7. The CDR3 bases are TGCAGTGCTGCCGAGGGGGCGACCACTGAAGCTTTCTTT. It translates to CSAAEGATTEAFF.

The chain is built from TRBV6-5 and TRBJ2-3, with no clear D. Germline-derived CDR1 and CDR2 are MNHEY and SVGAGI. Trimming pared 5 bases from V and 4 bases from J, leaving 13 bases between. The CDR3 spans 14 residues. CDR3 in DNA: TGTGCCAGCAGTGCTCAGGTGGTCGCAGATACGCAGTATTTT. It translates to CASSAQVVADTQYF.

The chain uses TRBV19 and TRBJ2-7, with 10 positions matching TRBD1. Germline trimming cut 3 bases from V and 3 bases from J; bases unmatched to any gene: 8. CDR3 length: 16 amino acids. CDR1 and CDR2 (germline): LNHDA, SQIVND (reference sequence). In DNA form, the CDR3 reads TGTGCCAGTAGTATGCGGGGTGGACAGGGGGACTACGAGCAGTACTTC. This gives the protein CASSMRGGQGDYEQYF.

This clonotype was picked up many times. The rearrangement links TRBV6-2 or TRBV6-3 to TRBJ2-5; D not resolved. V lost 6 bases, J lost 5 bases, and 13 bases lay in between. CDR3 length equals 13 residues. Germline CDR1 is MNHEY and CDR2 is SVGEGT. The CDR3 coding sequence is TGTGCCAGCAGCCCCCACATGAGTGAGACCCAGTACTTC. This gives the protein CASSPHMSETQYF.

This clonotype appeared a few times. The chain links TRBV20-1 to TRBJ1-6; no definite D call. CDR3 length equals 15 residues. Germline V lookup: CDR1 DFQATT, CDR2 SNEGSKA (reference sequence). The germline V and J ends were trimmed by 6 bases and 2 bases, with 14 bases remaining between them. This chain's CDR3 is CSAKRRSPYNSPLHF. In DNA, the CDR3 is TGCAGTGCGAAGCGGCGATCGCCCTATAATTCACCCCTCCACTTT.

Here the CDR3 reads CSASLRAPGQPQHF. Here the CDR3 DNA reads TGCAGTGCTAGTCTCAGGGCGCCGGGTCAGCCCCAGCATTTT. The rearrangement links TRBV20-1 to TRBJ1-5; a possible D gene is TRBD1 (5 bases). This CDR3 is 14 amino acids long. In germline, CDR1 is DFQATT, CDR2 SNEGSKA (reference sequence). V gave up 3 bases and J gave up 6 bases, with 15 bases separating them.

This clonotype was found a few times. This sequence joins TRBV15 and TRBJ2-1; no definite D call. Trimming removed 1 base at V and 0 bases at J, with 7 bases between. Germline assignment: CDR1 LNHNV and CDR2 YYDKDF (reference sequence). This CDR3 is built from 15 residues. In nucleotides, the CDR3 is TGTGCCACCAGCAGAGCTCTCAGCTCCTACAATGAGCAGTTCTTC. This encodes CATSRALSSYNEQFF.

This clonotype was counted a single time. The gene calls are TRBV6-5 and TRBJ1-1; 7 nucleotides align to TRBD1. V lost 6 bases and J lost 0; bases outside the gene matches: 4. Germline CDR1 and CDR2: MNHEY and SVGAGI. This CDR3 has 14 residues. The CDR3 DNA follows: TGTGCCAGCAGGTCCGACAGGGTGAACACTGAAGCTTTCTTT. Its translation: CASRSDRVNTEAFF.

The chain joins TRBV20-1 to TRBJ2-1; D unresolved. V lost 2 bases to trimming and J lost 8 bases, with 16 bases between them. From germline, CDR1 is DFQATT and CDR2 SNEGSKA (reference sequence). The CDR3 length is 14 residues. The CDR3 DNA reads as TGCAGTGCTAGAAAAAATCGTATCGGTGATGAGCAGTTCTTC. Protein sequence: CSARKNRIGDEQFF.

This clonotype was detected many times. The CDR3 loop reads CATGQGLNTEAFF. The CDR3 DNA follows: TGTGCCACGGGACAGGGGTTGAACACTGAAGCTTTCTTT. The chain combines TRBV10-3 with TRBJ1-1, with 10 bases matching TRBD1. V trimming: 10 bases; J trimming: 0 bases; junction bases outside the gene matches: 2. This CDR3 is 13 amino acids long. Germline lookup yields CDR1 ENHRY and CDR2 SYGVKD.

The V gene is TRBV18, the J gene TRBJ2-7; D may be TRBD2 (5 bases). CDR1 is KGHSH, CDR2 LQKENI, per germline. The V end was cut by 2 bases, the J end by 2 bases, with 10 bases between. The CDR3 length is 14 residues. The CDR3 spells CASSPSGITYEQYF. The DNA of the CDR3 is TGTGCCAGCTCACCAAGCGGAATCACCTACGAGCAGTACTTC. Full variable domain (missing parts from reference TRBV18 and TRBJ2-7): NAGVMQNPRHLVRRRGQEARLRCSPMKGHSHVYWYRQLPEEGLKFMVYLQKENIIDESGMPKERFSAEFPKEGPSILRIQQVVRGDSAAYFCASSPSGITYEQYFGPGTRLTVT.

This clonotype was detected many times. This rearrangement joins TRBV10-3 to TRBJ2-1; TRBD2 matches at 8 bases. CDR1 and CDR2 (germline): ENHRY, SYGVKD. The CDR3 is 15 residues long. With V trimmed by 2 bases and J by 0 bases, 0 bases remained unmatched. CDR3 protein: CAISERGGSYNEQFF. The CDR3 DNA follows: TGTGCCATCAGTGAGCGGGGGGGCTCCTACAATGAGCAGTTCTTC.

CDR3 residues: CAITDRATDTQYF. The CDR3 DNA sequence: TGTGCCATCACCGACAGGGCGACAGATACGCAGTATTTT. The chain recombines TRBV10-3 with TRBJ2-3; 7 nucleotides line up with TRBD1. V was pared by 7 bases and J by 3 bases, with 4 bases of the junction left unmatched. In germline, CDR1 is ENHRY, CDR2 SYGVKD. The length of the CDR3 is 13 residues.

This chain links TRBV4-3 with TRBJ2-3; 7 positions match TRBD2. Germline V gene sequence: CDR1 LGHNA, CDR2 YSLEER. The CDR3 has 13 amino acids. V lost 5 bases, J lost 5 bases, and 4 bases stayed unmatched. For the CDR3, the DNA is TGCGCCAGCAGCGGGAGGGGCGGAGATACGCAGTATTTT. Encoded protein: CASSGRGGDTQYF.

This clonotype was seen more than once but under ten times. The chain combines TRBV12-3 or TRBV12-4 with TRBJ2-3, with no clear D. V lost 2 bases to trimming and J lost 3 bases, with 12 bases between them. This CDR3 is 15 amino acids long. The CDR3 sequence: CASSLRWSETDTQYF. CDR3 nucleotide sequence: TGTGCCAGCAGTTTACGGTGGAGCGAGACAGATACGCAGTATTTT.

The rearrangement uses TRBV20-1 and TRBJ1-1; 7 bases map to TRBD1. The junction had 8 bases not matched to a gene; V was cut back by 3 bases and J by 4 bases. The CDR3 loop spans 14 amino acids. The V gene's germline CDR1 is DFQATT and CDR2 SNEGSKA (reference sequence). The CDR3 region is CSARKGTAATEAFF. The CDR3 bases are TGCAGTGCTAGGAAAGGGACAGCTGCCACTGAAGCTTTCTTT.

This rearrangement joins TRBV3-1 to TRBJ2-7, with D maybe TRBD1 (6 bases). V lost 0 bases to trimming and J lost 4 bases, with 16 bases between them. CDR3 length: 16 amino acids. CDR1 is LGHDT and CDR2 is YNNKEL in the germline V gene (reference sequence). The CDR3 reads CASSQDWQGTIYEQYF. CDR3 in DNA: TGTGCCAGCAGCCAAGATTGGCAGGGGACAATTTACGAGCAGTACTTC.

In this sample, this clonotype turned up many times. The gene calls are TRBV5-1 and TRBJ1-6; 10 nucleotides align to TRBD1. After removal of 4 bases from V and 5 bases from J, the junction contained 3 bases not matched to a gene. CDR3 size: 15 residues. Looked up from germline, CDR1 is SGHRS and CDR2 is YFSETQ. The CDR3 here is CASSIGTGDNSPLHF. DNA of the CDR3: TGCGCCAGCAGCATAGGGACAGGGGATAATTCACCCCTCCACTTT.

The chain combines TRBV28 with TRBJ2-4, with 8 bases lining up with TRBD1. The DNA end favors TRBJ2-5, so the J call may be wrong. The CDR3 extends over 15 amino acids. The germline gives CDR1 MDHEN, CDR2 SYDVKM. The CDR3 DNA is TGTGCCAGCAGTTTTGGGGCAGGGGGCTTTGAGACCCAGTACTTC. It codes for CASSFGAGGFETQYF.

The chain combines TRBV9 with TRBJ1-6; D is uncertain. The germline V and J ends were trimmed by 4 bases and 11 bases, with 16 bases remaining between them. The germline V gene encodes CDR1 SGDLS and CDR2 YYNGEE. CDR3 length: 14 residues. The CDR3 nucleotides are TGTGCCAGCAGCCCCCGAAGGGTTGGAACACCCCTCCACTTT. It encodes CASSPRRVGTPLHF.

This clonotype has at least ten counts. The chain couples TRBV20-1 to TRBJ2-7; TRBD1 matches at 9 bases. This CDR3 spans 17 amino acids. From germline, CDR1 is DFQATT and CDR2 SNEGSKA (reference sequence). V shed 5 bases and J 1 base; nucleotides not matched to a gene: 15. The CDR3 bases are TGCAGTGCTTCCCCGGGACAGGGCTCCGGCGGTTCCTACGAGCAGTACTTC. It encodes CSASPGQGSGGSYEQYF.

The chain employs TRBV12-5 and TRBJ1-1, with D maybe TRBD1 (6 bases). Trimming took off 9 bases at V and 8 bases at J, with 16 bases between the two ends. The CDR3 covers 12 residues. Germline CDR1 is LGHNT and CDR2 is FRNRAP. The CDR3 region is CASGDTPSEAFF. Written as DNA, the CDR3 is TGTGCTAGCGGGGACACCCCAAGCGAAGCTTTCTTT.

This clonotype was seen just once. This sequence joins TRBV20-1 and TRBJ2-3; a possible D gene is TRBD2 (5 bases). The CDR3 consists of 12 residues. Germline V gives CDR1 DFQATT, CDR2 SNEGSKA (reference sequence). V was pared by 6 bases and J by 9 bases, with 16 bases between. The CDR3 here is CSARAGPGTQYF. In nucleotides, the CDR3 is TGCAGTGCCCGAGCCGGGCCGGGGACGCAGTATTTT.

This clonotype was seen more than once but under ten times. V gene TRBV12-3 or TRBV12-4 combines with J gene TRBJ1-1; no clear D gene. Trimming pared 3 bases from V and 0 bases from J, leaving 11 bases between. The CDR3 is 15 amino acids. The CDR3, as DNA: TGTGCCAGCAGTTTTAATTCCGCTATGAACACTGAAGCTTTCTTT. Translated: CASSFNSAMNTEAFF.

This clonotype was picked up one time. The V and J genes are TRBV12-3 or TRBV12-4 and TRBJ2-1, with D uncertain. Trimming shortened V by 5 bases and J by 4 bases, and 9 bases separated the two germline ends. The CDR3 spans 13 residues. The CDR3 spells CASSHSFYNEQFF. Written as DNA, the CDR3 is TGTGCCAGCAGTCATAGCTTTTACAATGAGCAGTTCTTC.

This rearrangement joins TRBV4-3 to TRBJ2-2, with D perhaps TRBD1 (5 bases). This CDR3 has 18 amino acids. Germline lookup yields CDR1 LGHNA and CDR2 YSLEER. V lost 1 base and J lost 1, with 16 bases in between. The CDR3 bases are TGCGCCAGCAGCCAAGGGGGCCCTTATGTCGAGAACACCGGGGAGCTGTTTTTT. It encodes CASSQGGPYVENTGELFF.